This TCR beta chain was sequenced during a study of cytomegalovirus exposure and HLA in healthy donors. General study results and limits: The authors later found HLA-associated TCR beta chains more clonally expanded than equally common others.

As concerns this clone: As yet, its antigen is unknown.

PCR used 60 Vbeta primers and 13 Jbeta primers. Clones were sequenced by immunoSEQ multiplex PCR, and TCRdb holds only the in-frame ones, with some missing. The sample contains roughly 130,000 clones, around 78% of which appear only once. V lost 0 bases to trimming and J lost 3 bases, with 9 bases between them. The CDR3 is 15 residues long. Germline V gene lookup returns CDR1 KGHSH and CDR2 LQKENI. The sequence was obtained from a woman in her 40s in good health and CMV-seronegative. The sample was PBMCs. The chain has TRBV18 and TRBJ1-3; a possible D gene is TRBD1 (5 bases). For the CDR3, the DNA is TGTGCCAGCTCACCACCCTCAGGGCGTGGAAACACCATATATTTT. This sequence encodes CASSPPSGRGNTIYF.